This T cell receptor (beta chain) came from a study of cytomegalovirus exposure and HLA in healthy donors. Study observations and caveats: While the bulk of TCR sequences proved rare, some public TCRs turned up in many donors. The tendency of first-cohort TCR clusters to co-occur in the 120 or so validation repertoires was the finding of a later analysis.

Note on this clone: Its antigen is still unknown.

Method: immunoSEQ multiplex PCR; TCRdb's copy keeps in-frame clones and lacks some. The sample has some 45,000 clones, 90% to 95% seen once. Input material: PBMCs. The sequence was collected from a man younger than 35 in good health and CMV-seronegative.

DNA of the CDR3: TGTGCCACCAGCAGGAAAGGGGGCGAGCAGTACTTC. It is translated as CATSRKGGEQYF. The V gene is TRBV15, the J gene TRBJ2-7; D possibly corresponds to TRBD1 (6 bases). CDR1 is LNHNV, CDR2 YYDKDF, per germline (reference sequence). V lost 3 bases and J 6 bases, leaving 9 bases between the germline ends. The CDR3 extends over 12 amino acids.